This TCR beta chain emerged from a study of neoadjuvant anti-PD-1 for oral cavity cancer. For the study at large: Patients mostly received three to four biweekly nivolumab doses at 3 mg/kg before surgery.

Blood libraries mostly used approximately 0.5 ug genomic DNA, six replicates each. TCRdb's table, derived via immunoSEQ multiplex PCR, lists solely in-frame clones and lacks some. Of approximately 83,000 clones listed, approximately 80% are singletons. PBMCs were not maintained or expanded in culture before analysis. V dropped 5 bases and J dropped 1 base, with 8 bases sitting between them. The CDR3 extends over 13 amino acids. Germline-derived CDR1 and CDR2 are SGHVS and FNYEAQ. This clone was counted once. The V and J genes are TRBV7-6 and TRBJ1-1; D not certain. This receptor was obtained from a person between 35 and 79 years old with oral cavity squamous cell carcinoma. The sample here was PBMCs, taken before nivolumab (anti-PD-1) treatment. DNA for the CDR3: TGTGCCAGCAGCGTATACACGAACACTGAAGCTTTCTTT. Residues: CASSVYTNTEAFF.